This TCR beta chain comes out of a study of blood T cell repertoires in COVID-19. Study information: Some COVID-19 samples were acute and others convalescent; all came from the United States, Italy and Spain. The cDNA or gDNA used as material had been derived from T cells, B-cell-depleted T cells, or PBMCs.

Under the authors' procedure: By means of reference gene primer amplification, nucleated cell counts were estimated. The method was immunoSEQ multiplex PCR; TCRdb's version includes in-frame clones alone and lacks a portion of them. The V and J calls and clone size come from that table; D and trimming were worked out from the DNA. The data show around 260,000 clones, approximately 90% seen once. Trimming removed 4 bases at V and 4 bases at J, with 9 bases between. The CDR3 extends over 12 amino acids. Germline V gene data show CDR1 as SGHRS and CDR2 as YFSETQ. Input material: peripheral blood. This chain links TRBV5-1 with TRBJ2-7, with D maybe TRBD1 (6 bases). The TCR was taken from a woman in her 30s with active or convalescent COVID-19. The CDR3 spells CASSTGQYEQYF. CDR3 bases: TGCGCCAGCAGCACCGGACAGTACGAGCAGTACTTC. Full variable domain (remainder filled in from reference TRBV5-1 and TRBJ2-7): KAGVTQTPRYLIKTRGQQVTLSCSPISGHRSVSWYQQTPGQGLQFLFEYFSETQRNKGNFPGRFSGRQFSNSRSEMNVSTLELGDSALYLCASSTGQYEQYFGPGTRLTVT.